This entry features one TCR beta chain sequence. Its antigen is unknown. The source of the sample is a study of blood T cells in healthy people across ages. Study findings and constraints: Estimates of diversity drawn from one million T cells were considered underestimates.

Each sample yielded at least 6 million isolated PBMCs. The length of the CDR3 is 15 residues. Germline V gene lookup returns CDR1 ENHRY and CDR2 SYGVKD. The V and J ends lost 11 bases and 4 bases, in that order; junction bases with no gene match: 9. It was with a sample-barcoded 5' primer and a J-beta primer mix that a second PCR of about 6 to 12 cycles was run. A single record per CDR3 protein comes from TCRdb applying MiXCR to the 5' RACE reads. This repertoire shows hundreds of thousands of distinct CDR3 sequences, about 55% found once; its top ten account for about 38%. The J gene is TRBJ2-2, the V gene TRBV10-3; 11 nucleotides agree with TRBD2. What was sequenced was blood. This receptor was obtained from a man older than 75 in good health. The CDR3 DNA follows: TGTGCCGCTATAGCGGGAGGGAGGAGCACCGGGGAGCTGTTTTTT. It encodes CAAIAGGRSTGELFF.